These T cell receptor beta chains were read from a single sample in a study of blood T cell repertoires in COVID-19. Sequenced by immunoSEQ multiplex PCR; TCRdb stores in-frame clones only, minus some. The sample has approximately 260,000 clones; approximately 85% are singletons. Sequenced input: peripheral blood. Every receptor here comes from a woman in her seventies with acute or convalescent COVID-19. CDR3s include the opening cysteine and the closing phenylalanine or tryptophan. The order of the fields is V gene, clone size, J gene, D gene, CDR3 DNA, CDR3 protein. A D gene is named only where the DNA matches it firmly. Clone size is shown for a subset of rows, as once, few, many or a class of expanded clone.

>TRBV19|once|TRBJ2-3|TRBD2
TGTGCCAGTAGTAAGGAGCGGGGGATTTTAGATACGCAGTATTTT
CASSKERGILDTQYF
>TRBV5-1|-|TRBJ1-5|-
TGCGCCAGCAGCTTGACAGGGAGCAATCAGCCCCAGCATTTT
CASSLTGSNQPQHF
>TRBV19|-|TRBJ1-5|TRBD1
TGTGCCAGTAGAAGGACTGGACAGGGAAATCAGCCCCAGCATTTT
CASRRTGQGNQPQHF
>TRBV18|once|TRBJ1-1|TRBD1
TGTGCCAGCTCACCAGGGGGCAGGGGGGACACTGAAGCTTTCTTT
CASSPGGRGDTEAFF
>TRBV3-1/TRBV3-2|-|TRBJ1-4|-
TGTGCCAGCAGAGGACAGATTAATGAAAAACTGTTTTTT
CASRGQINEKLFF
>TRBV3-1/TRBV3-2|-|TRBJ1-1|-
TGTGCCAGCAGTGGCAGGGTTGGGAACACTGAAGCTTTCTTT
CASSGRVGNTEAFF
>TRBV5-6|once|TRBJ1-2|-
TGTGCCAGCCGGCAATGGGCGTTAAACTATGGCTACACCTTC
CASRQWALNYGYTF
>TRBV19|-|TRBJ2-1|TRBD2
TGTGCCAGTGCGAGGGTAGCGGGGGGGCCGGTTGAGCAGTTCTTC
CASARVAGGPVEQFF
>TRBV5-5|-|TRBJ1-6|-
TGTGCCAGCAGCTTCGGGAGAACCTATAATTCACCCCTCCACTTT
CASSFGRTYNSPLHF
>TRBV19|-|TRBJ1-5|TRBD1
TGTGCCAGTAGTATGTGGACAGGGGGCTGGCAGCCCCAGCATTTT
CASSMWTGGWQPQHF
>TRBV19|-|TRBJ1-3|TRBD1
TGTGCCAGTACAAGCTGGGACAGGACCTACCGAGGCTCTGGAAACACCATATATTTT
CASTSWDRTYRGSGNTIYF
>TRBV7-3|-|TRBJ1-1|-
TGTGCCAGCAGTTTCCAGGGAAACACTGAAGCTTTCTTT
CASSFQGNTEAFF
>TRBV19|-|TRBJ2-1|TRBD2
TGTGCCAGCGAGACTAGCGGGGGGTGGGATGAGCAGTTCTTC
CASETSGGWDEQFF
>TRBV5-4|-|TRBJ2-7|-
TGTGCCAGCAGCGTACAGGGCGTTCGAAGGAACGAGCAGTACTTC
CASSVQGVRRNEQYF
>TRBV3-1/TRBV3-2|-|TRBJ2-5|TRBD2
TGTGCCAGCAGCCAAGCAGAGGAGACTAGCCCATTGCGAGAGACCCAGTACTTC
CASSQAEETSPLRETQYF
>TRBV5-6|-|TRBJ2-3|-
TGTGCCAGCAGCCTTCCGGGGGTGCCAGATACGCAGTATTTT
CASSLPGVPDTQYF
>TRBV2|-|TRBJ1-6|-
TGTGCCAGCTCTGACATGGCCAGCTCCTATAATTCACCCCTCCACTTT
CASSDMASSYNSPLHF
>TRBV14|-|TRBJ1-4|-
TGTGCCAGCAGCCAAGTTGTAAGGGGCGAACTGTTTTTT
CASSQVVRGELFF
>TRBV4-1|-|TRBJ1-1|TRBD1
TGCGCCAGCAGCCAAGGGGGGACAGGGTTGGGTGCTTTCTTT
CASSQGGTGLGAFF
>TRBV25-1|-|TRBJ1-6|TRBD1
TGTGCCAGCAGTGTGACAGGGGGCTTTAGCTCCTATAATTCACCCCTCCACTTT
CASSVTGGFSSYNSPLHF
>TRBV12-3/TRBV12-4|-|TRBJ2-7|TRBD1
TGTGCCAGCAGGACCGGGACAGCGAAGCGGTACTTC
CASRTGTAKRYF
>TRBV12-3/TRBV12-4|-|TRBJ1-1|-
TGTGCCAGCAGCGACCACAGGGACACTGAAGCTTTCTTT
CASSDHRDTEAFF
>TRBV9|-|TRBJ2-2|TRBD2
TGTGCCAGCAGCGCCTCTAGCGGGGGGGCCTCCGGGGAGCTGTTTTTT
CASSASSGGASGELFF
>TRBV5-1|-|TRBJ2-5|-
TGCGCCAGCAGCTTTGGTCTAGGCGAGACCCAGTACTTC
CASSFGLGETQYF
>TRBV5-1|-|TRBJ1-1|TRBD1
TGCGCCAGCAGCCCATCGGACAGGCCGGACACTGAAGCTTTCTTT
CASSPSDRPDTEAFF
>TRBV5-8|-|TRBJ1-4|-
TGTGCCAGCAGCTCAGGGAATCGTGAAAAACTGTTTTTT
CASSSGNREKLFF
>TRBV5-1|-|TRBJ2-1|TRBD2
TGCGCCAGCAGCCAACGGGGGGGAGAATCCTACAATGAGCAGTTCTTC
CASSQRGGESYNEQFF
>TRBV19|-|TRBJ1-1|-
TGTGCCAGTAGTAGCGGGGCCTTCTCCGGCACTGAAGCTTTCTTT
CASSSGAFSGTEAFF
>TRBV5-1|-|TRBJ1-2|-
TGCGCCAGCAGGTTGGACGGAGGCTATGGCTACACCTTC
CASRLDGGYGYTF
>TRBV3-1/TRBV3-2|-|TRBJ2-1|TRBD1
TGTGCCAGCAGCCACGACAGGGCCTACAATGAGCAGTTCTTC
CASSHDRAYNEQFF
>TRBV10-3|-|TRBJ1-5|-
TGTGCCATCAGTGAACGACTAGATAGCAATCAGCCCCAGCATTTT
CAISERLDSNQPQHF
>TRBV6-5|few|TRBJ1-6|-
TGTGCCAGCAGTTACTCGCGCCAGGGAGGCTCACCCCTCCACTTT
CASSYSRQGGSPLHF
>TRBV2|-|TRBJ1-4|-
TGTGCCAGCAATTCCCTGCCGGGGGAAAAACTGTTTTTT
CASNSLPGEKLFF
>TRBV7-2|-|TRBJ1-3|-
TGTGCCAGCAGCTTATGGGGCACTACCTCTGGAAACACCATATATTTT
CASSLWGTTSGNTIYF
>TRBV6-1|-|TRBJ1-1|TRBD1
TGTGCCAGCAGAGGACAGGGGGTCACTGAAGCTTTCTTT
CASRGQGVTEAFF
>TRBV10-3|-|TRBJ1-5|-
TGTGCCATCAGTGAGTCGGCGGGGGTCGATCAGCCCCAGCATTTT
CAISESAGVDQPQHF
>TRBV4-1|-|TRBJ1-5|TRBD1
TGCGCCAGCCGCGGGACAGCCAATAGTTGGTGGCAGCCCCAGCATTTT
CASRGTANSWWQPQHF
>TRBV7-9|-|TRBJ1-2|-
TGTGCCAGCAGCTTTTCAGGGGACTATGGCTACACCTTC
CASSFSGDYGYTF
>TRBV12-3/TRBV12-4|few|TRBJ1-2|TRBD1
TGTGCCAGCAGCCGGAGACAGGGGTATGGCTACACCTTC
CASSRRQGYGYTF
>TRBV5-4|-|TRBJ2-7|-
TGTGCCAGCAGCCCGGGAGTGGTCCCCTACGAGCAGTACTTC
CASSPGVVPYEQYF
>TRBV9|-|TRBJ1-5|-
TGTGCCAGCAGCCGCAGCGGGGGGAGCGATCAGCCCCAGCATTTT
CASSRSGGSDQPQHF
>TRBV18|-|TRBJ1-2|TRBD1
TGTGCCAGCTCACCAGGGACAGGGAACCTCTATGGCTACACCTTC
CASSPGTGNLYGYTF
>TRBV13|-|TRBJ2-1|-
TGTGCCAGCAGCTTAGGCGGGGAAGGGTGGCCCTCCTACAATGAGCAGTTCTTC
CASSLGGEGWPSYNEQFF
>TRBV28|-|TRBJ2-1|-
TGTGCCAGCAGTTTAGGGGGGGCTGGGTACAATGAGCAGTTCTTC
CASSLGGAGYNEQFF